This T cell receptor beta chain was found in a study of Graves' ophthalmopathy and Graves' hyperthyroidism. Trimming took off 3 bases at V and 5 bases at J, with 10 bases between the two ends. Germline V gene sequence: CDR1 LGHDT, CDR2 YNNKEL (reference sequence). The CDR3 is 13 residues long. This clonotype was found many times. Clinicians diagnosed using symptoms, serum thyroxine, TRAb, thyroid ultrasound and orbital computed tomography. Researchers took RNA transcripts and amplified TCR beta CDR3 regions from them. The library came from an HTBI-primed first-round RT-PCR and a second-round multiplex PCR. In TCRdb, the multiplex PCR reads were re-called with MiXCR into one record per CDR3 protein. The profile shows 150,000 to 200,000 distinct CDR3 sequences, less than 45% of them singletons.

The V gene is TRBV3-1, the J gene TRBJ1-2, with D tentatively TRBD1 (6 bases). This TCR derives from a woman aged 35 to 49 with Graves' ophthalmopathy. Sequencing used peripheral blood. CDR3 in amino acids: CASSQKGEYGYTF. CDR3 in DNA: TGTGCCAGCAGCCAGAAGGGGGAATATGGCTACACCTTC.